These T cell receptor beta chains were read from a single sample in a study of OX40 agonist ivuxolimab in advanced cancers. The protocol was immunoSEQ multiplex PCR, while the TCRdb copy is restricted to in-frame clones and leaves out a portion. The sample lists 70,000 or so clones; 70% to 90% were seen once. Specimen: CD4+ or CD8+ T cells sorted from blood, collected in a trial of the OX40 agonist ivuxolimab. The source of these receptors is an adult with an advanced solid tumor such as melanoma, head and neck, liver or kidney cancer. CDR3s include the opening cysteine and the closing phenylalanine or tryptophan. A D gene is named only where the DNA matches it firmly. Rows give clone size only sometimes, using once, few, many, or a class for an expanded clone.

V	J	D	size	DNA	CDR3
TRBV5-1	TRBJ2-5	TRBD1	.	TGCGCCAGTGGGGCAGGGGGTTATCAAGAGACCCAGTACTTC	CASGAGGYQETQYF
TRBV13	TRBJ2-2	TRBD1	.	TGTGCCAGCAGCATACGGGACAGGAACACCGGGGAGCTGTTTTTT	CASSIRDRNTGELFF
TRBV9	TRBJ2-3	.	.	TGTGCCAGCAGCGTAGTCGGCGGGGGCACAGATACGCAGTATTTT	CASSVVGGGTDTQYF
TRBV6-5	TRBJ2-7	.	.	TGTGCCAGCAGCCAAGGACGGTACGAGCAGTACTTC	CASSQGRYEQYF
TRBV5-8	TRBJ2-3	TRBD2	once	TGTGCCAGCAGCTTGGCCGGGACTAGTAGCACAGATACGCAGTATTTT	CASSLAGTSSTDTQYF
TRBV5-1	TRBJ1-1	.	.	TGCGCCAGCAGCCGCCCAACACAGGGAGGGATGAACACTGAAGCTTTCTTT	CASSRPTQGGMNTEAFF
TRBV5-1	TRBJ1-4	TRBD1	.	TGCGCCAGCAGCTTACGGGTTTTTATACCGGGACAGGGGGCGCGGAGGACTAATGAAAAACTGTTTTTT	CASSLRVFIPGQGARRTNEKLFF
TRBV28	TRBJ2-5	TRBD2	.	TGTGCCAGCAGTTTAGCGGGGCGGGAGAAAGAGACCCAGTACTTC	CASSLAGREKETQYF
TRBV6-6	TRBJ2-2	.	once	TGTGCCAGCGAAGGGGGGGACACCGGGGAGCTGTTTTTT	CASEGGDTGELFF
TRBV19	TRBJ1-2	.	.	TGTGCCAGTAGGGTCGCAGGAAAATATGGCTACACCTTC	CASRVAGKYGYTF
TRBV2	TRBJ1-2	TRBD1	.	TGTGCCAGCAGTGAAAGGGGACAGGGGACCTATGGCTACACCTTC	CASSERGQGTYGYTF
TRBV28	TRBJ1-1	.	.	TGTGCCAGCAGTTACCCAACGGGTGGGGTTAGGGTACTTACTGAAGCTTTCTTT	CASSYPTGGVRVLTEAFF
TRBV19	TRBJ2-5	TRBD2	.	TGTGCCAGTAGGGGACCGGGACTAGCGGGGCCCCAAGAGACCCAGTACTTC	CASRGPGLAGPQETQYF
TRBV5-4	TRBJ1-2	.	.	TGTGCCAGCAGCTTGGGGCGGACAGCTGACTATGGCTACACCTTC	CASSLGRTADYGYTF
TRBV27	TRBJ1-4	.	.	TGTGCCAGCAGTTTTGCCGGGGCAAAAACTAATGAAAAACTGTTTTTT	CASSFAGAKTNEKLFF
TRBV7-9	TRBJ1-4	.	few	TGTGCCAGCAGCTTGTCCGGGACCGAAGAAAAACTGTTTTTT	CASSLSGTEEKLFF
TRBV19	TRBJ1-1	TRBD1	.	TGTGCCAGTAGTACTCGACAGGGGGACTCTCCACCTTTCTTT	CASSTRQGDSPPFF
TRBV30	TRBJ2-3	TRBD2	.	TGTGCCTGGAGTGACGCGGGGGGGGGCCCAGATACGCAGTATTTT	CAWSDAGGGPDTQYF
TRBV18	TRBJ1-2	.	.	TGTGCCAGCTCACCAGGCTCCGGGGAAGGCTACACCTTC	CASSPGSGEGYTF
TRBV11-1	TRBJ2-5	TRBD2	.	TGTGCCAGCAGGGGCCCTAGGCTAGCGGGACAAGAGACCCAGTACTTC	CASRGPRLAGQETQYF
TRBV5-1	TRBJ1-6	.	.	TGCGCCAGCAGCCCTACAGAAAATAATTCACCCCTCCACTTT	CASSPTENNSPLHF
TRBV6-5	TRBJ2-4	.	.	TGTGCCAGCCGCCCAACAGGGCCCGCGGTAAACATTCAGTACTTC	CASRPTGPAVNIQYF
TRBV19	TRBJ2-1	TRBD1	.	TGTGCCAGTAGTAACCCTCGGACAGGGCGACTAGGGCAGTTCTTC	CASSNPRTGRLGQFF
TRBV18	TRBJ1-5	.	.	TGTGCCAGCTCACCAGGGATGGGGGATCAGCCCCAGCATTTT	CASSPGMGDQPQHF
TRBV15	TRBJ2-7	.	few	TGTGCCACCAGCAGGGGGGACATGACCTACGAGCAGTACTTC	CATSRGDMTYEQYF
TRBV4-1	TRBJ2-2	.	.	TGCGCCAGCAGCCTTTTTCTGAAAGGGGGGACCGGGGAGCTGTTTTTT	CASSLFLKGGTGELFF
TRBV28	TRBJ1-2	TRBD1	.	TGTGCCAGCCGAACCGGACAGGGTGACTATGGCTACACCTTC	CASRTGQGDYGYTF
TRBV2	TRBJ1-5	TRBD1	.	TGTGCCAGCAGTCGGGACAGCTCGATCCAGCCCCAGCATTTT	CASSRDSSIQPQHF
TRBV11-2	TRBJ2-1	.	.	TGTGCCAGCAGCTTTATCCGGGATACAAATGAGCAGTTCTTC	CASSFIRDTNEQFF
TRBV5-1	TRBJ2-5	.	once	TGCGCCAGCAGCTTGGAGGGTAACCAAGAGACCCAGTACTTC	CASSLEGNQETQYF
TRBV10-3	TRBJ2-1	TRBD1	.	TGTGCCATCAGTGAGTTGGACAGGGGGCGGTACAATGAGCAGTTCTTC	CAISELDRGRYNEQFF
TRBV5-4	TRBJ1-1	.	.	TGTGCCAGCAGCCCGGGTGGGCCTCGAACTGAAGCTTTCTTT	CASSPGGPRTEAFF
TRBV6-6	TRBJ2-1	TRBD1	.	TGTGCCAGCAGCAAAGACAGGGGCTCCTACAATGAGCAGTTCTTC	CASSKDRGSYNEQFF
TRBV5-4	TRBJ2-5	.	few	TGTGCCAGCAGCTTGGGTCTCGGGTCAGAGACCCAGTACTTC	CASSLGLGSETQYF
TRBV5-6	TRBJ2-5	TRBD1	.	TGTGCCAGCAGCCTAGGACAGGGGTCATTGGAGACCCAGTACTTC	CASSLGQGSLETQYF
TRBV2	TRBJ1-1	.	.	TGTGCCAGCAGTGATTGGGGAATAGCTGAAGCTTTCTTT	CASSDWGIAEAFF
TRBV7-2	TRBJ2-2	.	few	TGTGCCAGCAGCTTAGCCCATATCTCAAACACCGGGGAGCTGTTTTTT	CASSLAHISNTGELFF
TRBV13	TRBJ2-2	TRBD2	.	TGTGCCAGCAGTCCGGGGACTAGTATGATTGGGGAGCTGTTTTTT	CASSPGTSMIGELFF
TRBV7-9	TRBJ1-6	.	.	TGTGCCAGCAGCTTTTATGGGGATTCACCCCTCCACTTT	CASSFYGDSPLHF
TRBV21-1	TRBJ1-4	.	.	TGTGCCAGCACAGAAAAGGGGGCGCCTGATGAAAAACTGTTTTTT	CASTEKGAPDEKLFF
TRBV28	TRBJ1-6	.	.	TGTGCCAGCAAGGAAAGGGGTAGCTCCTATAATTCACCCCTCCACTTT	CASKERGSSYNSPLHF
TRBV4-1	TRBJ1-2	.	.	TGCGCCAGCAGCCAAGGTGTGCCTCTAACATCAATGGGGGGCTACACCTTC	CASSQGVPLTSMGGYTF
TRBV30	TRBJ1-1	TRBD1	.	TGTGCCTGGAGTCCTCGAAAGGGACAGGGGAACACTGAAGCTTTCTTT	CAWSPRKGQGNTEAFF
TRBV28	TRBJ2-7	.	once	TGTGCCAGCAGTATCCCGGTGAGCTCCTACGAGCAGTACTTC	CASSIPVSSYEQYF
TRBV12-2	TRBJ1-2	.	.	TGTGCAAGTCGCTTAGGAGAAGGGGATACCCTAGAGGGCTACACCTTC	CASRLGEGDTLEGYTF
TRBV9	TRBJ1-3	.	.	TGTGCCAGCAGCGTAGGTTCACCGAGGATGAGCTCTGGAAACACCATATATTTT	CASSVGSPRMSSGNTIYF